The sequence of this T cell receptor beta chain was determined in a study of cytomegalovirus exposure and HLA in healthy donors. In the PCR, 60 Vbeta and 13 Jbeta primers were used. The repertoire was sequenced with immunoSEQ multiplex PCR; TCRdb's copy has only in-frame clones and lacks some. The repertoire holds 140,000 or so clones, 80% to 85% seen once, with almost 2.5% in the top ten. Per germline, CDR1 SQVTM and CDR2 ANQGSEA. This CDR3 spans 15 amino acids. The V gene lost 6 bases and the J gene lost 2 bases, with 19 bases spanning the gap. V is TRBV29-1 and J is TRBJ1-1; perhaps TRBD1 as D (5 bases). The sequence came from a boy aged 2 to 10 in good health and CMV-seronegative. Sequencing was done on a sample of PBMCs. CDR3 bases: TGCAGCGTCCGTGACAGTTGGAAGGAAAACACTGAAGCTTTCTTT. Translation: CSVRDSWKENTEAFF.